This passage covers 18 T cell receptor beta chains from one sample sequenced in a study of blood T cell repertoires in COVID-19. The protocol was immunoSEQ multiplex PCR, while the TCRdb copy is restricted to in-frame clones and leaves out a portion. The repertoire holds roughly 300,000 clones, around 87% seen once, with about 5.7% in the top ten. Material for sequencing was PBMCs or T cells enriched from blood (not recorded which). These receptor sequences come from a woman aged 25 to 39 who had recovered from COVID-19.

The chain joins TRBV5-6 to TRBJ1-4; D call uncertain. Trimming shortened V by 5 bases and J by 6 bases, and 11 bases separated the two germline ends. The length of the CDR3 is 13 residues. CDR1 is SGHDT and CDR2 is YYEEEE in the germline V gene. The chain's CDR3 is CASSLAPYEKLFF. CDR3 coding DNA: TGTGCCAGCAGTTTAGCTCCCTATGAAAAACTGTTTTTT.

The V gene is TRBV11-1, the J gene TRBJ1-6; D may be TRBD1 (6 bases). Germline loops: CDR1 SGHAT, CDR2 FQDESV (reference sequence). The V and J ends lost 1 base and 8 bases respectively, with 12 bases between them. There are 15 residues in the CDR3. The CDR3 loop reads CASSLGGGNDSPLHF. The CDR3 DNA is TGTGCCAGCAGCTTAGGAGGGGGTAATGATTCACCCCTCCACTTT.

This sequence joins TRBV29-1 and TRBJ1-2, with a tentative D call TRBD1 (6 bases). This CDR3 is 13 amino acids long. V lost 0 bases and J 4 bases, leaving 9 bases between the germline ends. Germline V CDR1 and CDR2: SQVTM, ANQGSEA. The CDR3, as DNA: TGCAGCGTTGAAGAGGGCAGGGGCTATGGCTACACCTTC. This sequence encodes CSVEEGRGYGYTF.

The chain is built from TRBV12-3 or TRBV12-4 and TRBJ1-2; D not resolved. The CDR3 consists of 12 residues. Trimming took off 5 bases at V and 7 bases at J, with 11 bases between the two ends. The CDR3 DNA follows: TGTGCCAGCAGTCATCAAATCAGTGGCTACACCTTC. It translates to CASSHQISGYTF.

J is TRBJ2-5 and V is TRBV5-1; 12 bases match TRBD1. The CDR3 runs 16 residues. Germline V gene lookup returns CDR1 SGHRS and CDR2 YFSETQ. V lost 5 bases, J lost 7 bases, and 12 bases stayed unmatched. The CDR3 nucleotides read TGCGCCAGCAGGGCCGGGACAGGGGGCCCCCAGGGGACCCAGTACTTC. It yields the protein CASRAGTGGPQGTQYF.

CDR3 nucleotides: TGCGCCAGCAGCCCCGCTAGTACGCGAGGGGGTAAAACGTACTTC. Its protein is CASSPASTRGGKTYF. The chain is built from TRBV4-1 and TRBJ2-7; tentative D call: TRBD1 (6 bases). V lost 4 bases and J 12 bases, leaving 25 bases between the germline ends. Germline loops: CDR1 MGHRA, CDR2 YSYEKL. This CDR3 comprises 15 residues.

The gene calls are TRBV6-5 and TRBJ2-7, with 10 bases matching TRBD1. The CDR3 loop spans 15 amino acids. V trimming: 4 bases; J trimming: 2 bases; junction bases outside the gene matches: 5. The germline V gene has CDR1 MNHEY and CDR2 SVGAGI. CDR3 loop: CASSSPGTGAYEQYF. The DNA for the CDR3 is TGTGCCAGCAGTTCCCCCGGGACAGGGGCCTACGAGCAGTACTTC.

The CDR3 is CASSQDLEGNTIYF. CDR3 nucleotide sequence: TGCGCCAGCAGCCAAGACTTAGAGGGAAACACCATATATTTT. This chain connects TRBV4-3 to TRBJ1-3; no clear D gene. From germline, CDR1 is LGHNA and CDR2 YSLEER. Trimming shortened V by 0 bases and J by 4 bases, and 7 bases separated the two germline ends. The CDR3 totals 14 residues.

This chain links TRBV6-5 with TRBJ1-2; a possible D gene is TRBD1 (6 bases). The germline V gene has CDR1 MNHEY and CDR2 SVGAGI. This CDR3 contains 13 residues. Trimming took 6 bases from V and 4 from J, leaving 12 bases between them. Here the CDR3 DNA reads TGTGCCAGCAGCTTAGACAGGCTCTATGGCTACACCTTC. As protein: CASSLDRLYGYTF.

This rearrangement joins TRBV19 to TRBJ2-7, with a weak D call TRBD2 (5 bases). From germline, CDR1 is LNHDA and CDR2 SQIVND (reference sequence). CDR3 length: 15 amino acids. V lost 7 bases to trimming and J lost 5 bases, with 21 bases between them. CDR3 protein: CASTQEAASQDEQYF. In DNA, the CDR3 is TGTGCCAGTACCCAGGAGGCAGCCTCCCAGGACGAGCAGTACTTC.

The V call is TRBV20-1, the J call TRBJ2-1; 8 bases are shared with TRBD2. Per germline, CDR1 DFQATT and CDR2 SNEGSKA (reference sequence). The J segment lost 6 bases and the V segment lost 3 bases, leaving 19 bases of the junction unmatched. The CDR3 is 18 residues long. In DNA, the CDR3 is TGCAGTGCTAGTGCATCATGGCGGGGGGTTTCAGGAGGCAATGAGCAGTTCTTC. Translating it yields CSASASWRGVSGGNEQFF.

The chain recombines TRBV5-8 with TRBJ2-5; 8 positions match TRBD2. V was pared by 4 bases and J by 3 bases, with 2 bases of the junction left unmatched. Germline CDR1 SGHTS, CDR2 YDEGEE. The CDR3 sequence is 13 residues long. The CDR3 sequence is CASSPGLEETQYF. The CDR3 region has the DNA TGTGCCAGCAGCCCGGGACTAGAAGAGACCCAGTACTTC.

The chain is built from TRBV30 and TRBJ2-5; D is ambiguous. Trimming cost V 0 bases and J 4 bases, with 3 bases left between them. CDR3 length: 11 residues. In germline, CDR1 is GTSNPN, CDR2 SVGIG (reference sequence). This CDR3 is CAWSVRETQYF. The CDR3 coding sequence is TGTGCCTGGAGTGTGCGAGAGACCCAGTACTTC.

J is TRBJ2-7 and V is TRBV5-5, with D possibly matching TRBD2 (5 bases). The length of the CDR3 is 14 residues. Trimming removed 3 bases at V and 6 bases at J, with 16 bases between. CDR1 and CDR2 from the germline V gene are SGHKS and YYEKEE (reference sequence). In DNA, the CDR3 is TGTGCCAGCAGCTCGGACCGGGGTTTGATCGAGCAGTACTTC. This translates into CASSSDRGLIEQYF. The full variable domain, with the rest looked up from reference TRBV5-5 and TRBJ2-7, is DAGVTQSPTHLIKTRGQQVTLRCSPISGHKSVSWYQQVLGQGPQFIFQYYEKEERGRGNFPDRFSARQFPNYSSELNVNALLLGDSALYLCASSSDRGLIEQYFGPGTRLTVT.

This clone has only one observation. V usage is TRBV7-8 and J usage is TRBJ2-5, with a weak D call TRBD2 (5 bases). Germline CDR1 is SGHVS and CDR2 is FQNEAQ. Trimming left V 1 base short and J 5 bases short, with 11 bases between. The CDR3 length is 14 residues. This chain's CDR3 is CASSLVPSLETQYF. In DNA, the CDR3 is TGTGCCAGCAGCTTAGTCCCTAGCCTCGAGACCCAGTACTTC. The whole variable domain, remainder taken from reference TRBV7-8 and TRBJ2-5, is GAGVSQSPRYKVAKRGQDVALRCDPISGHVSLFWYQQALGQGPEFLTYFQNEAQLDKSGLPSDRFFAERPEGSVSTLKIQRTQQEDSAVYLCASSLVPSLETQYFGPGTRLLVL.

The V and J genes are TRBV2 and TRBJ1-6, with D unresolved. This CDR3 is 15 amino acids long. Germline loops: CDR1 SNHLY, CDR2 FYNNEI. V lost 0 bases and J lost 5, with 8 bases in between. The CDR3 sequence: CASSEAGRHNSPLHF. CDR3 nucleotide sequence: TGTGCCAGCAGTGAAGCGGGCAGGCATAATTCACCCCTCCACTTT.

The chain has TRBV28 and TRBJ2-2; maybe TRBD2 (6 bases). Germline CDR1 and CDR2: MDHEN and SYDVKM. V lost 6 bases and J 1 base, leaving 12 bases between the germline ends. The length of the CDR3 is 15 residues. Here the CDR3 reads CASRTRAGNTGELFF. CDR3 bases: TGTGCCAGCAGGACTAGGGCAGGGAACACCGGGGAGCTGTTTTTT.

The chain carries TRBV6-2 or TRBV6-3 and TRBJ1-3, with a possible D match to TRBD1 (5 bases). CDR1 is MNHEY, CDR2 SVGEGT, per germline. The CDR3 consists of 15 residues. V was shortened by 1 base and J by 3 bases, with 10 bases between the two germline ends. CDR3 DNA: TGTGCCAGCAGTTACTACCCAGGGATTGGAAACACCATATATTTT. It is translated as CASSYYPGIGNTIYF.